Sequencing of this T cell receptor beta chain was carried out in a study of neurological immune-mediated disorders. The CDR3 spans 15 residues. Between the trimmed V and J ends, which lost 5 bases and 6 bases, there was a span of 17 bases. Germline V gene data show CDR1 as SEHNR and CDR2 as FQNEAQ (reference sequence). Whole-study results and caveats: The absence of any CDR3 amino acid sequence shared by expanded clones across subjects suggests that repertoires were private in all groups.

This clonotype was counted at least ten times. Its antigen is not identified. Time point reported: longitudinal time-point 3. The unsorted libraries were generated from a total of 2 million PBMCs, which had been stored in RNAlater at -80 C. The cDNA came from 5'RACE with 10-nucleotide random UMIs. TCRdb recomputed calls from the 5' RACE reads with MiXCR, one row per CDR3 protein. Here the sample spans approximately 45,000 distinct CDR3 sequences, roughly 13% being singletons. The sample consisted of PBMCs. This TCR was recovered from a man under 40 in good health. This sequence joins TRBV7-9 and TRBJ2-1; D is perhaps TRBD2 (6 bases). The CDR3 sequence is CASSKKGGVINEQFF. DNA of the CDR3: TGTGCCAGCAGCAAGAAGGGAGGAGTCATCAATGAGCAGTTCTTC.